The entry below describes one TCR beta chain. This sample is part of a study of blood T cell repertoires in COVID-19. Only in-frame clones appear in the TCRdb table, and some are missing; sequencing was by immunoSEQ multiplex PCR. The table shows some 95,000 clones, with approximately 90% occurring only once. Germline values: CDR1 PRHDT, CDR2 FYEKMQ (reference sequence). This CDR3 is built from 20 residues. Between the trimmed V and J ends, which lost 0 bases and 7 bases, there was a span of 25 bases. This receptor was taken from a human donor with active COVID-19. The donor label of this sample is uncertain. The sample comprised peripheral blood. The V gene is TRBV13, the J gene TRBJ1-6; possibly TRBD1 for D (6 bases). CDR3 in DNA: TGTGCCAGCAGCTTAGGCGGGTGGGGACATGGCCTCTTGGGGAATTCACCCCTCCACTTT. It yields the protein CASSLGGWGHGLLGNSPLHF.